This T cell receptor (beta chain) was documented in a study of shared clonotypes between healthy human individuals. The V gene end was trimmed by 3 bases and the J gene end by 3 bases; junction bases not matched to a gene: 1. CDR3 size: 14 residues. CDR1 is SGHDN and CDR2 is FVKESK in the germline V gene. Study-level points and caveats: Among four donors, about 4.6% of naive CD4 clonotypes were found in common. Memory subsets had estimated richness that was generally smaller than that of naive subsets. A limitation of the genetic and exposure-history diversity represented arose from few donors.

Concerning this clone: The antigen is undetermined.

The assay was immunoSEQ multiplex PCR, and TCRdb's table has in-frame clones only and misses some. The sample yields 1.6 million or so clones, approximately 98.5% seen once. The sequence was collected from a man under 40 in good health. This chain joins TRBV14 and TRBJ2-7; 11 nucleotides align to TRBD2. Sequenced input: naive CD4+ T cells sorted from blood. Subset here: CD45RA+ positively selected. The CDR3 region has the DNA TGTGCCAGCAGCCAGGGACTAGCGGTCTACGAGCAGTACTTC. Its translation is CASSQGLAVYEQYF.